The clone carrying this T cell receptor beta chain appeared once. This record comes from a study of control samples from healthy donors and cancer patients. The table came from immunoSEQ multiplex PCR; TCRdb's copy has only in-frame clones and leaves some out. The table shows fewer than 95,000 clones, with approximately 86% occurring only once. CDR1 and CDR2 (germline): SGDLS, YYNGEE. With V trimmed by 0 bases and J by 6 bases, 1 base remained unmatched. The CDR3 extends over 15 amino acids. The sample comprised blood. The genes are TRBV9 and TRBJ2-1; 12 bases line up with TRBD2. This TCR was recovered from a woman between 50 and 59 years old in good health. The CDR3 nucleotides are TGTGCCAGCAGCGTAGGGACTAGCGGGGTCAATGAGCAGTTCTTC. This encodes CASSVGTSGVNEQFF.